A selection of T cell receptor beta chains follows, all from one sample in a study of T cells expressing NK-cell markers. TCRdb reprocessed the 5' RACE reads and reports one entry per CDR3 protein, with no DNA. The listing contains hundreds of thousands of distinct CDR3 sequences. What was sequenced was blood T cells: a sorted CD56 or NKG2C T cell subset, CD4+ or CD8+ T cells, or bulk PBMC T cells (not recorded which). These receptors were collected from a man aged 18 to 69 in good health. Each CDR3 is given with its conserved first and last residue.

V gene,J gene,CDR3 protein
TRBV12-3/TRBV12-4,TRBJ2-5,CASSSILLAGAMETQYF
TRBV28,TRBJ2-3,CASSLAGPRTDTQYF
TRBV10-3,TRBJ1-1,CAITGTYGDTEAFF
TRBV20-1,TRBJ1-5,CSARESGDLPQHF
TRBV11-1,TRBJ2-7,CASSSRRTGRDEQYF
TRBV27,TRBJ2-7,CASSSGLGGRWEQYF
TRBV10-3,TRBJ1-5,CAIRKEGMGQPQHF
TRBV3-1,TRBJ2-7,CASSQDPIRSREQYF
TRBV12-3/TRBV12-4,TRBJ1-6,CASRRNTNLLAPLHF
TRBV6-5,TRBJ1-2,CASSYLGQDKNYGYTF
TRBV12-5,TRBJ2-2,CASGLSLKDDGAPARELFF
TRBV7-9,TRBJ1-2,CASILLDRDYGYTF
TRBV7-7,TRBJ2-7,CASSLRFGGDYEQYF
TRBV12-3/TRBV12-4,TRBJ2-5,CASSWDSQETQYF
TRBV2,TRBJ2-7,CASTQGRVSYEQYF
TRBV10-3,TRBJ2-3,CAISESIGTGGTDTQYF
TRBV7-2,TRBJ2-7,CASSPRTGGSSYEQYF
TRBV5-1,TRBJ2-2,CASRQGFTANTGELFF
TRBV12-3/TRBV12-4,TRBJ1-1,CASSLAGTGGKAFF
TRBV12-3/TRBV12-4,TRBJ1-1,CASIGQGITEAFF
TRBV24-1,TRBJ2-5,CATSDYRLSGGAEGSETQYF
TRBV20-1,TRBJ1-2,CSAYIPGRTNYGYTF
TRBV11-2,TRBJ2-1,CASSFWRATREQFF
TRBV7-9,TRBJ2-7,CASSLTALGLENEQYF
TRBV5-1,TRBJ2-3,CASSYSGLGTDTQYF
TRBV20-1,TRBJ1-6,CSAREAGGQVRRPLHF
TRBV5-1,TRBJ2-3,CASSLSGTDTQYF
TRBV28,TRBJ2-7,CASSAGQGGEQYF
TRBV27,TRBJ2-5,CASSSHHQETQYF
TRBV20-1,TRBJ1-1,CSASAPGQEHTGAFF
TRBV2,TRBJ1-2,CASSERRASYGYTF
TRBV6-6,TRBJ2-5,CASTPGLETQYF
TRBV20-1,TRBJ2-7,CSARQRGRASSYEQYF
TRBV24-1,TRBJ2-2,CATSDLHGTGETGELFF
TRBV11-2,TRBJ2-1,CASSLKVTSGGSYNEQFF
TRBV6-5,TRBJ1-3,CASSLDRLSGNTIYF
TRBV4-1,TRBJ1-1,CASSQGPARNTEAFF
TRBV5-1,TRBJ2-1,CASSLASGTGFQNEQFF
TRBV15,TRBJ1-2,CATSRPGQEGRGYTF
TRBV20-1,TRBJ2-1,CSASNRQGRSDEQFF
TRBV6-5,TRBJ1-5,CASSYSLGGGERGHQPQHF
TRBV2,TRBJ2-1,CASSEARGGHYNEQFF
TRBV3-1,TRBJ2-3,CASSQGRRDTQYF
TRBV20-1,TRBJ1-1,CSARKPGVNTEAFF
TRBV7-7,TRBJ2-3,CASSSGRLAADTQYF
TRBV5-6,TRBJ1-2,CASSLVQNYGYTF
TRBV4-2,TRBJ2-7,CASSLMGGRGDAYEQYF
TRBV20-1,TRBJ2-7,CSGGSSRSYEQYF
TRBV5-8,TRBJ1-3,CASSLGLRGNTIYF
TRBV20-1,TRBJ1-1,CSAEGALSRGIMNTEAFF
TRBV14,TRBJ2-1,CASSPLGTSYEQFF
TRBV11-1,TRBJ2-7,CASSRDYRYEQYF
TRBV20-1,TRBJ2-2,CSAPNRGTGELFF
TRBV12-3/TRBV12-4,TRBJ1-1,CASSLQDSMSSFF
TRBV7-9,TRBJ2-1,CASRDLAGGSNEQFF
TRBV24-1,TRBJ1-2,CATVWDRPLSYGYTF
TRBV29-1,TRBJ2-3,CSVLNQGTDTQYF
TRBV5-1,TRBJ1-4,CASSFTGGEGEKLFF
TRBV29-1,TRBJ1-1,CSANGQQNTEAFF